The 14 T cell receptor beta chains listed next were all sequenced from one sample in a study of CD8+CD57+ T cells in acquired aplastic anemia. Only patients with CD8+CD57+ cell expansion on flow cytometry were chosen for sequencing. Genomic DNA was employed as the template in profiling TCR beta VDJ and CDR3. In TCRdb, the reads were re-called with MiXCR into one record per CDR3 protein. Of hundreds of thousands of distinct CDR3 sequences in the sample, less than 85% were seen once. The specimen was sorted CD4+, CD8+, or CD8+CD57+ T cells (not recorded which) from PBMCs. These receptors were taken from a human donor with aplastic anemia.

V is TRBV5-4 and J is TRBJ2-7, with D maybe TRBD1 (5 bases). CDR1 SGHNT and CDR2 YYREEE come from the germline V gene (reference sequence). The CDR3 loop spans 18 amino acids. V shed 2 bases and J shed 1 base, with 22 bases lying between them. CDR3 sequence reads: CASSFHPAMTALSYEQYV. The CDR3 region has the DNA TGTGCCAGCAGCTTTCATCCAGCAATGACAGCCCTTTCCTACGAGCAGTACGTC.

The chain has TRBV7-2 and TRBJ2-1; unclear D gene. The V end lost 0 bases, the J end lost 13 bases, and 22 bases lay between the germline ends. The CDR3 length is 16 residues. From germline, CDR1 is SGHTA and CDR2 FQGNSA. DNA for the CDR3: TGTGCCAGCAGCTTAGCGAGAGGCGCCGATAGCCAGTATCAGTTCTTC. It specifies CASSLARGADSQYQFF.

J is TRBJ1-6 and V is TRBV7-9; D gene ambiguous. The germline CDR1 and CDR2 sequences are SEHNR and FQNEAQ (reference sequence). The CDR3 runs to 13 residues. The V and J ends lost 2 bases and 6 bases respectively, with 5 bases between them. CDR3 coding DNA: TGTGCCAGCAGCTTAAGCCCTAATTCACCCCTCCACTTT. It specifies CASSLSPNSPLHF. Looking up the rest from reference TRBV7-9 and TRBJ1-6 gives the full variable domain: DTGVSQNPRHKITKRGQNVTFRCDPISEHNRLYWYRQTLGQGPEFLTYFQNEAQLEKSRLLSDRFSAERPKGSFSTLEIQRTEQGDSAMYLCASSLSPNSPLHFGNGTRLTVT.

Remarks on this clonotype: In this CDR3 the conserved last residue, phenylalanine or tryptophan, is missing, so a read error is likely. The DNA is omitted, as the CDR3 cannot be located on it reliably, and the CDR3 follows TCRdb's listing. This sequence joins TRBV7-3 and TRBJ2-1; whether TRBD2, the table's D call, matches the DNA was not checked. The CDR3 has 13 residues if both end residues are counted. Germline V gives CDR1 SGHTA, CDR2 FQGTGA. CDR3 sequence reads: CASTGLAYNEQLC.

The chain recombines TRBV25-1 with TRBJ1-1; 7 bases agree with TRBD1. V trimming: 9 bases; J trimming: 1 base; junction bases outside the gene matches: 2. Germline CDR1 is MGHDK and CDR2 is SYGVNS. The CDR3 extends over 12 amino acids. The CDR3 nucleotides read TGTGCCAGTAGACAGGGGAACACTGAAGCTTTCTTT. Translation gives CASRQGNTEAFF.

Remarks on this clonotype: One end of the junction is discordant with germline, which a read error may explain. The chain couples TRBV15 to TRBJ1-5; the D is unclear. Germline V lookup: CDR1 LNHNV, CDR2 YYDKDF (reference sequence). The CDR3 contains 14 residues. The CDR3 loop is CASSGWYRHQTQHF. CDR3 DNA: TGTGCCAGCAGTGGGTGGTATAGGCATCAGACCCAGCATTTT. Full variable domain (missing parts from reference TRBV15 and TRBJ1-5): DAMVIQNPRYQVTQFGKPVTLSCSQTLNHNVMYWYQQKSSQAPKLLFHYYDKDFNNEADTPDNFQSRRPNTSFCFLDIRSPGLGDTAMYLCASSGWYRHQTQHFGDGTRLSIL.

The chain uses TRBV7-9 and TRBJ1-1; D not resolved. V gave up 1 base and J gave up 4 bases, with 13 bases separating them. CDR3 size: 15 residues. The germline V gene has CDR1 SEHNR and CDR2 FQNEAQ (reference sequence). The CDR3 loop is CASSLERSGSTEAFF. Here the CDR3 DNA reads TGTGCCAGCAGCTTAGAAAGAAGCGGGAGCACTGAAGCTTTCTTT. Looking up the rest from reference TRBV7-9 and TRBJ1-1 gives the full variable domain: DTGVSQNPRHKITKRGQNVTFRCDPISEHNRLYWYRQTLGQGPEFLTYFQNEAQLEKSRLLSDRFSAERPKGSFSTLEIQRTEQGDSAMYLCASSLERSGSTEAFFGQGTRLTVV.

V and J are TRBV7-2 and TRBJ2-3; 9 bases are shared with TRBD2. V dropped 6 bases and J dropped 6; count of bases not matched to a gene: 10. The germline V gene encodes CDR1 SGHTA and CDR2 FQGNSA. CDR3 length: 15 amino acids. CDR3 sequence reads: CASSLPAGGHDTQYF. CDR3 nucleotide sequence: TGTGCCAGCAGTCTACCGGCGGGGGGGCATGATACGCAGTATTTT. Full variable domain (missing parts from reference TRBV7-2 and TRBJ2-3): GAGVSQSPSNKVTEKGKDVELRCDPISGHTALYWYRQSLGQGLEFLIYFQGNSAPDKSGLPSDRFSAERTGGSVSTLTIQRTQQEDSAVYLCASSLPAGGHDTQYFGPGTRLTVL.

The chain combines TRBV6-1 with TRBJ2-7, with TRBD1 matching over 8 bases. Germline V gene lookup returns CDR1 MNHNS and CDR2 SASEGT. J lost 4 bases, V lost 6 bases, and 8 bases had no gene match. CDR3 size: 14 residues. For the CDR3, the DNA is TGTGCCAGCAGGGCAACAGGGGGGATGTACGAGCAGTACTTC. Protein sequence: CASRATGGMYEQYF.

This clonotype was observed a single time. The CDR3 nucleotides read TGTGCCAGCAGCTCGTCACAATTACTTTCACCCCTCTACTTC. It codes for CASSSSQLLSPLYF. The chain couples TRBV7-9 to TRBJ2-7; no reliable D call. The germline gives CDR1 SEHNR, CDR2 FQNEAQ (reference sequence). The CDR3 consists of 14 residues. V gave up 4 bases and J gave up 13 bases, with 23 bases separating them.

The chain combines TRBV11-2 with TRBJ2-3, with 7 bases that match TRBD2. The germline V gene has CDR1 SGHAT and CDR2 FQNNGV. J was trimmed by 3 bases and V by 9 bases; bases with no gene match: 18. CDR3 length equals 17 residues. The CDR3 DNA follows: TGTGCCAGTAGTATCCCTCCGCTGGCGGGAGAGACAGATACGCAGTATTTT. Its translation: CASSIPPLAGETDTQYF.

Comments on this clonotype: Likely a read error: the CDR3 ends without its conserved phenylalanine or tryptophan. It is unclear where the CDR3 begins or ends on the DNA, so no DNA is shown, and the CDR3 is as TCRdb lists it. The rearrangement uses TRBV7-8 and TRBJ2-3. Both ends counted, the CDR3 spans 13 residues. CDR1 and CDR2 (germline): SGHVS, FQNEAQ. CDR3 loop: CASSLGGRAKTYY.

About this clonotype itself: One end of the junction is discordant with germline, which a read error may explain. The CDR3 DNA reads as TGCGCCAGCAGTTTGGAATTCTACGGGCTCGTATATGGCTACACCTTC. It codes for CASSLEFYGLVYGYTF. V is TRBV5-1 and J is TRBJ1-2; D gene unclear. The CDR3 is 16 amino acids. Germline lookup yields CDR1 SGHRS and CDR2 YFSETQ.

This sequence joins TRBV19 and TRBJ1-2; D gene ambiguous. The V and J ends lost 3 bases and 7 bases respectively, with 12 bases between them. This CDR3 is 13 amino acids long. Germline values: CDR1 LNHDA, CDR2 SQIVND (reference sequence). The DNA for the CDR3 is TGTGCCAGTAGTATCGACTTAATGGGTGGCTACACCTTC. This translates into CASSIDLMGGYTF.